Shown below are 15 T cell receptor beta chains from a single sample sequenced in a study of blood T cell repertoires in COVID-19. Repertoires were generated with immunoSEQ multiplex PCR, while TCRdb's copy carries only in-frame clones and drops some. Among 80,000 or so clones, roughly 82% were seen once, and the ten largest hold 10% to 15%. Source material: peripheral blood. These receptors came from an older man with acute or convalescent COVID-19.

V and J are TRBV18 and TRBJ1-1; D call uncertain. This CDR3 has 14 amino acids. Per germline, CDR1 KGHSH and CDR2 LQKENI. The V gene lost 3 bases and the J gene lost 5 bases, with 13 bases spanning the gap. The CDR3 is CASSPSSGETEAFF. The CDR3 coding sequence is TGTGCCAGCTCACCGAGTAGTGGAGAAACTGAAGCTTTCTTT.

This clone was observed a few times. The chain joins TRBV30 to TRBJ2-3, with 9 bases lining up with TRBD2. The CDR3 is 14 amino acids. V shed 2 bases, J shed 4 bases, and the junction held 4 bases outside the gene matches. CDR1 is GTSNPN and CDR2 is SVGIG in the germline V gene (reference sequence). CDR3 loop: CAWSRGTSPDTQYF. CDR3 nucleotide sequence: TGTGCCTGGAGTCGTGGGACTAGCCCAGATACGCAGTATTTT.

V is TRBV6-2 or TRBV6-3 and J is TRBJ1-5; TRBD1 might be the D (6 bases). Germline V gives CDR1 MNHEY, CDR2 SVGEGT. Trimming removed 0 bases at V and 6 bases at J, with 15 bases between. This CDR3 is 16 amino acids long. CDR3 sequence reads: CASSYSGHQLSQPQHF. CDR3 DNA: TGTGCCAGCAGTTACTCGGGACACCAGCTCAGTCAGCCCCAGCATTTT.

V gene TRBV9 combines with J gene TRBJ2-2; 8 positions agree with TRBD1. With 6 bases clipped from V and 8 bases from J, the junction kept 12 bases outside the gene matches. CDR1 and CDR2 from the germline V gene are SGDLS and YYNGEE. The CDR3 is 15 amino acids. CDR3 sequence: CASTPEGQVTGELFF. CDR3 bases: TGTGCCAGCACCCCAGAGGGACAGGTGACGGGGGAGCTGTTTTTT.

The gene calls are TRBV30 and TRBJ2-7; D perhaps matches TRBD2 (6 bases). Trimming shortened V by 0 bases and J by 6 bases, and 6 bases separated the two germline ends. The CDR3 is 11 residues long. Germline V gene lookup returns CDR1 GTSNPN and CDR2 SVGIG (reference sequence). CDR3 region: CAWSVGGEQYF. The CDR3 DNA follows: TGTGCCTGGAGTGTGGGGGGCGAGCAGTACTTC.

The chain combines TRBV19 with TRBJ2-5; TRBD1 matches at 8 bases. Germline V CDR1 and CDR2: LNHDA, SQIVND (reference sequence). The CDR3 has 14 residues. The ends lost 4 bases at V and 5 bases at J; junction bases unmatched: 6. This CDR3 is CASSTGQGWETQYF. The CDR3 DNA is TGTGCCAGTAGTACCGGACAGGGATGGGAGACCCAGTACTTC.

This chain connects TRBV2 to TRBJ2-2; 8 nucleotides line up with TRBD1. Germline V CDR1 and CDR2: SNHLY, FYNNEI. This CDR3 has 15 residues. V lost 6 bases and J lost 7; bases outside the gene matches: 10. CDR3 sequence (DNA): TGTGCCAGCAGCCCAGACAGGGGAAGTGGCGGGGAGCTGTTTTTT. It codes for CASSPDRGSGGELFF.

The chain combines TRBV11-2 with TRBJ1-3; 8 nucleotides match TRBD1. The CDR3 runs to 15 residues. Per germline, CDR1 SGHAT and CDR2 FQNNGV. With V trimmed by 0 bases and J by 2 bases, 0 bases remained unmatched. The CDR3 loop is CASSLDRGPGNTIYF. DNA for the CDR3: TGTGCCAGCAGCTTAGACAGGGGGCCTGGAAACACCATATATTTT. The variable domain in full, completed from reference TRBV11-2 and TRBJ1-3, reads EAGVAQSPRYKIIEKRQSVAFWCNPISGHATLYWYQQILGQGPKLLIQFQNNGVVDDSQLPKDRFSAERLKGVDSTLKIQPAKLEDSAVYLCASSLDRGPGNTIYFGEGSWLTVV.

The rearrangement joins TRBV14 to TRBJ1-1; no definite D call. CDR1 SGHDN and CDR2 FVKESK come from the germline V gene. The CDR3 consists of 15 residues. Trimming cost V 3 bases and J 4 bases, with 15 bases left between them. CDR3 sequence reads: CASSQTSLGSTEAFF. As DNA, the CDR3 is TGTGCCAGCAGCCAGACTTCCCTGGGGAGCACTGAAGCTTTCTTT.

The chain combines TRBV5-1 with TRBJ1-4; D might be TRBD1 (5 bases). This CDR3 has 14 amino acids. The germline gives CDR1 SGHRS, CDR2 YFSETQ. Trimming shortened V by 2 bases and J by 7 bases, and 12 bases separated the two germline ends. CDR3 sequence: CASSFGQGGEKLFF. The CDR3 DNA is TGCGCCAGCAGCTTCGGTCAGGGAGGTGAAAAACTGTTTTTT.

The rearrangement links TRBV3-1 (or the pseudogene TRBV3-2) to TRBJ1-3, with D unresolved. The CDR3 totals 16 residues. V was shortened by 0 bases and J by 2 bases, with 11 bases between the two germline ends. Germline assignment: CDR1 LGHDT and CDR2 YNNKEL (reference sequence). The CDR3 DNA reads as TGTGCCAGCAGCCAAGATTCAGGTTGGACTGGAAACACCATATATTTT. Its translation: CASSQDSGWTGNTIYF.

This chain uses TRBV5-1 with TRBJ2-5; the match to TRBD2 covers 14 bases. There are 15 residues in the CDR3. Germline values: CDR1 SGHRS, CDR2 YFSETQ. Trimming cost V 7 bases and J 5 bases; bases outside gene matches: 7. CDR3 in amino acids: CASGTSGGSGETQYF. Written as DNA, the CDR3 is TGCGCCAGCGGGACTAGCGGGGGATCGGGGGAGACCCAGTACTTC.

The V call is TRBV6-5, the J call TRBJ2-7; possibly TRBD1 for D (6 bases). The germline CDR1 and CDR2 sequences are MNHEY and SVGAGI. The CDR3 contains 15 residues. Trimming removed 8 bases at V and 3 bases at J, with 20 bases between. CDR3 DNA: TGTGCCAGCCATATTCAACAGGGCTACTTCTACGAGCAGTACTTC. Translating gives CASHIQQGYFYEQYF.

V usage is TRBV7-9 and J usage is TRBJ1-2; 10 bases fit TRBD1. This CDR3 contains 15 residues. J lost 1 base, V lost 4 bases, and 3 bases had no gene match. Germline CDR1 SEHNR, CDR2 FQNEAQ (reference sequence). This CDR3 is CASSSGTGDNYGYTF. As DNA, the CDR3 is TGTGCCAGCAGCTCGGGGACAGGGGATAACTATGGCTACACCTTC. Supplemented by reference TRBV7-9 and TRBJ1-2, the full variable domain reads DTGVSQNPRHKITKRGQNVTFRCDPISEHNRLYWYRQTLGQGPEFLTYFQNEAQLEKSRLLSDRFSAERPKGSFSTLEIQRTEQGDSAMYLCASSSGTGDNYGYTFGSGTRLTVV.

V is TRBV12-3 or TRBV12-4 and J is TRBJ1-2; D unclear. This CDR3 spans 13 amino acids. The V end lost 2 bases, the J end lost 4 bases, and 8 bases lay between the germline ends. In DNA form, the CDR3 reads TGTGCCAGCAGTTTACGGGAGGCCTATGGCTACACCTTC. Translation: CASSLREAYGYTF.